These 4 T cell receptor beta chains were sequenced from one sample in a study of T cells in Graves' hyperthyroidism and ophthalmopathy. Using RNA transcripts as the source, TCR beta CDR3 regions were amplified. TCR CDR3 regions were first amplified by RT-PCR with HTBI primers. TCRdb reprocessed the multiplex PCR reads via MiXCR and lists one record per CDR3 protein. The repertoire includes 500,000 to 600,000 distinct CDR3 sequences, just under 20% of them detected once, and about half sits in the top ten. The sample comprised blood. These receptor sequences come from a man aged 35-49 years with Graves' ophthalmopathy.

The rearrangement joins TRBV28 to TRBJ2-1; 7 bases are shared with TRBD2. Germline V gene lookup returns CDR1 MDHEN and CDR2 SYDVKM. The CDR3 loop spans 12 amino acids. V lost 3 bases and J lost 14; bases outside the gene matches: 7. The CDR3 nucleotides are TGTGCCAGCAGTTTGTCGCTAGCGGAGGAGTTCTTC. This encodes CASSLSLAEEFF.

This clonotype was observed a few times. This may be a read error: a much more frequent sequence differs by one nucleotide. The CDR3 does not end in the conserved phenylalanine or tryptophan, so this is likely a read error. The V gene is TRBV5-1, the J gene TRBJ1-2, with 7 bases aligning to TRBD1. Trimming at V came to 3 bases and at J to 0 bases, leaving 5 bases not matched to a gene. The germline gives CDR1 SGHRS, CDR2 YFSETQ. The CDR3 covers 15 residues. The CDR3 is CASSYGDRPNYGYTS. CDR3 nucleotide sequence: TGCGCCAGCAGCTATGGGGACAGACCTAACTATGGCTACACCTCC.

This clonotype was seen ten or more times. This chain links TRBV7-2 with TRBJ2-5, with a weak D call TRBD2 (5 bases). The V end lost 3 bases, the J end lost 5 bases, and 13 bases lay between the germline ends. The germline V gene has CDR1 SGHTA and CDR2 FQGNSA. The CDR3 extends over 14 amino acids. The CDR3 spells CASSLDSARETQYF. The DNA for the CDR3 is TGTGCCAGCAGCTTGGACTCAGCCCGGGAGACCCAGTACTTC.

The chain recombines TRBV24-1 with TRBJ2-3; maybe TRBD1 (5 bases). Trimming removed 3 bases from V and 3 bases from J, with 12 bases in between. The CDR3 runs 15 residues. Germline V gene data show CDR1 as KGHDR and CDR2 as SFDVKD. The DNA for the CDR3 is TGTGCCACCAGTGATCCACAGGATCCTACAGATACGCAGTATTTT. This sequence encodes CATSDPQDPTDTQYF.